This T cell receptor beta chain was captured in a study of blood T cell repertoires in COVID-19 (dated by TCRdb to about 2020). As for the study more broadly: The collaborator samples originated in the United States, Italy and Spain and spanned the acute and convalescent phases of COVID-19. The samples were drawn from two sources: the first 160 participants of the ongoing ImmuneRACE study, and approximately 1,300 subjects contributed by 6 global collaborators. The material from the prospective study consisted of cDNA or gDNA derived from T cells, B-cell-depleted T cells, or PBMCs. A freely available public database, intended as a resource for researchers studying the immune response to SARS-CoV-2, is where the repertoires were released. Subjects who had been exposed to COVID-19, were actively infected with it, or had recovered from it provided the deeply sampled blood TCRbeta repertoires that made up the dataset. Where HLA class I and class II types were available, the types were taken from metadata supplied by the sample provider, not from assay-based typing. The sample metadata nearly always contained a de-identified subject ID, COVID-19 status, age in years and sex.

Study-wide conclusions, independent of this receptor: The amount of clinical and demographic metadata varied by source and participant and was provided uncurated.

Collaborating institutions collected whole blood in K2EDTA tubes following their own protocols. Collaborator samples were shipped for TCRbeta analysis as frozen whole blood, isolated PBMCs, or DNA extracted from either sample type. The immunoSEQ Assay, a bias-controlled multiplex PCR, was used to amplify TCRbeta CDR3 regions from genomic DNA. The paper's processing steps were these. Within the assay, amplification of reference gene primers was used to estimate how many nucleated cells each sample contained. Sequence reads were collapsed and filtered to measure the absolute abundance of every unique TCRbeta CDR3 rearrangement. For each sample, productive Simpson clonality was calculated as the square root of Simpson's diversity index across productive rearrangements. TCRdb re-hosts the immuneACCESS table, in-frame sequences only. Its copies lack some clones; in the studies checked, an unresolved V gene accounts for under half of them, and the cause for the rest is not known. From that table come the V and J calls and clone size; the DNA was used to work out D and trimming. Present in this sample are 95,000 to 100,000 clones, around 87% of which were seen just once. Jointly, the top ten make up approximately 10% of the sample.

CDR1 and CDR2, looked up from the germline V gene, are MGHDK and SYGVNS. The germline ends are 10 bases apart after V is trimmed by 3 bases and J by 5 bases. From cysteine to phenylalanine, the CDR3 is 14 amino acids long. This entry keeps only the CDR3 DNA: 42 bases, framed from base 1. Concerning this clone itself: Its antigen is not yet known. No per-base quality is available; no much larger clone lies one base away.

The receptor comes from a woman between 25 and 40 years old with acute or convalescent COVID-19. The rearrangement joined TRBV25-1 to TRBJ2-2; a tentative D call is TRBD1 (6 bases match). Input material: peripheral blood. The CDR3 protein is CASSEWTETGELFF. The sequenced DNA is TGTGCCAGCAGTGAGTGGACAGAGACCGGGGAGCTGTTTTTT.